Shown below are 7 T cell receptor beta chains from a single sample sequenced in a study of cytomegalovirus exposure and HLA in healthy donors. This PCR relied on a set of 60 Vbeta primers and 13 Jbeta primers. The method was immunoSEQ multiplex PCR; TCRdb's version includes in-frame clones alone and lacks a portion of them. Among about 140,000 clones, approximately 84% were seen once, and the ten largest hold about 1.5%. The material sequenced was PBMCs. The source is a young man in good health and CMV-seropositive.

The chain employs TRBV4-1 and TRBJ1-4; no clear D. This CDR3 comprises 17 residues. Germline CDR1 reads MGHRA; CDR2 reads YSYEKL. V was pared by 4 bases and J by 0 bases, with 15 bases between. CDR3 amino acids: CASSLPDTAATNEKLFF. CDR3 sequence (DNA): TGCGCCAGCAGCCTCCCAGACACGGCTGCAACTAATGAAAAACTGTTTTTT.

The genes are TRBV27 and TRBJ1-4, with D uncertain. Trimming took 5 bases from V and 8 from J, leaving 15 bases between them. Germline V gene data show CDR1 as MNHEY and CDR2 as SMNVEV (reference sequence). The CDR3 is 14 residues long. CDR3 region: CASSPTGIGEKLFF. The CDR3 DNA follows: TGTGCCAGCAGTCCCACGGGTATCGGGGAAAAACTGTTTTTT.

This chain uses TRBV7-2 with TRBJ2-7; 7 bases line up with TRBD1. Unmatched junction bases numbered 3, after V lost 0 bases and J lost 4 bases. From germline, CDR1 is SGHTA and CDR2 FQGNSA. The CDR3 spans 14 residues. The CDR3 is CASSLAGGWYEQYF. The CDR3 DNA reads TGTGCCAGCAGCTTAGCAGGGGGCTGGTACGAGCAGTACTTC. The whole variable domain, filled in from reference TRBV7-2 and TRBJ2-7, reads GAGVSQSPSNKVTEKGKDVELRCDPISGHTALYWYRQSLGQGLEFLIYFQGNSAPDKSGLPSDRFSAERTGGSVSTLTIQRTQQEDSAVYLCASSLAGGWYEQYFGPGTRLTVT.

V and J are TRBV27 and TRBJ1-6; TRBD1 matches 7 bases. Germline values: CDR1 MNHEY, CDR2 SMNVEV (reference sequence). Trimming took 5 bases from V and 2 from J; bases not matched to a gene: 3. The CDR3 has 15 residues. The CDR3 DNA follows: TGTGCCAGCAGTAGACAGGGTCCCTATAATTCACCCCTCCACTTT. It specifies CASSRQGPYNSPLHF.

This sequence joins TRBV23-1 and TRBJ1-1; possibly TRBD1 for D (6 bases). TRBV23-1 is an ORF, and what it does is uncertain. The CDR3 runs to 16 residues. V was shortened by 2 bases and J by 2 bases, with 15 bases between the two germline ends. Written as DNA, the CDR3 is TGCGCCAGCAGTCAACCGTCCACAGGGTTCAACACTGAAGCTTTCTTT. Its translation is CASSQPSTGFNTEAFF.

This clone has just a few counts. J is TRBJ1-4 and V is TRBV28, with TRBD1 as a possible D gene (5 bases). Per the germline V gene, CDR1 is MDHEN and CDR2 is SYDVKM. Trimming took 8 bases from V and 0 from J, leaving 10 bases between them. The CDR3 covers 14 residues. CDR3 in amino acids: CASYDSATNEKLFF. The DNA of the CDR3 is TGTGCCAGCTATGACAGTGCAACTAATGAAAAACTGTTTTTT.

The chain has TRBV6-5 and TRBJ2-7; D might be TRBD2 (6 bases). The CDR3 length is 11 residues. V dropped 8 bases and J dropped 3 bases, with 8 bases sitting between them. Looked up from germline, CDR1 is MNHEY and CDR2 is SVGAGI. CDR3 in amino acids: CASARDYEQYF. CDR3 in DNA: TGTGCCAGCGCGCGGGACTACGAGCAGTACTTC.